This T cell receptor (beta chain) is drawn from a study of human T cells and chemical hapten exposure. Study-level background: On 2 cm by 2 cm of upper inner arm skin, sensitization was performed with 2% DPC. Throughout a study of about 6 months, patients underwent weekly scalp administration of diphenylcyclopropenone doses.

This clonotype turned up a few times. The antigen remains undetermined. Time point given: patch test 1, 2 weeks after DPC sensitization. Stated treatment: therapeutic diphenylcyclopropenone sensitization with weekly scalp DPC. Each donor was an alopecia patient between 18 and 70 years of age who qualified for DPC. CDR3 length: 13 residues. The V gene lost 6 bases and the J gene lost 9 bases, with 15 bases spanning the gap. Study-level findings and limits: High-frequency TCRs, those above 1 in 1000, stayed the same after DPC sensitization.

One entry per CDR3 protein results from TCRdb running MiXCR on the RACE reads. The sample has about 120,000 distinct CDR3 sequences, 12% seen once. The sequence was obtained from a woman aged 50 to 65 with alopecia areata. Some clones in this sample may be carry-over from other donors' samples. This chain connects TRBV12-3 or TRBV12-4 to TRBJ2-1; D unresolved. Sequencing used whole blood, obtained in connection with sensitization to the hapten diphenylcyclopropenone (DPC). In DNA, the CDR3 is TGTGCCAGCAGCAAGTACGAGAGCAGTGAGCAGTTCTTC. Its translation is CASSKYESSEQFF.